Sequencing of this T cell receptor beta chain was carried out in a study of T cell changes during pregnancy in multiple sclerosis. Some clones are missing from TCRdb's copy, which holds only in-frame ones; the method was immunoSEQ multiplex PCR. The sample has roughly 90,000 clones; 85% to 95% are singletons. The CDR3 covers 19 residues. Per the germline V gene, CDR1 is LNHDA and CDR2 is SQIVND (reference sequence). The V end was cut by 3 bases, the J end by 6 bases, with 26 bases between. Sequencing used peripheral blood, obtained in the first trimester of pregnancy. The receptor was isolated from a female donor with multiple sclerosis, enrolled in a pregnancy study. The rearrangement links TRBV19 to TRBJ2-2; possible D gene TRBD2, 6 bases. CDR3 sequence: CASSIRDFTLAVSAGELFF. The CDR3 coding sequence is TGTGCCAGTAGTATCCGGGACTTCACCTTAGCGGTTAGCGCCGGGGAGCTGTTTTTT. Drawing the rest from reference TRBV19 and TRBJ2-2, the complete variable domain is DGGITQSPKYLFRKEGQNVTLSCEQNLNHDAMYWYRQDPGQGLRLIYYSQIVNDFQKGDIAEGYSVSREKKESFPLTVTSAQKNPTAFYLCASSIRDFTLAVSAGELFFGEGSRLTVL.